This section outlines one T cell receptor beta chain sequence together with its context. No antigen is known for it. This sample was taken from a study of response to subunit inactivated influenza vaccine. Germline CDR1 reads MDHEN; CDR2 reads SYDVKM. CDR3 size: 13 residues. V dropped 11 bases and J dropped 3 bases, with 17 bases sitting between them. Study-level points and caveats: After each seasonal influenza vaccination, few new T cells are recruited, the authors suggested.

TCRdb independently ran MiXCR on the RT-PCR reads; one entry per CDR3 protein. The sample holds hundreds of thousands of distinct CDR3 sequences, less than 20% seen once. This receptor was identified in a man in his fifties or sixties who received an inactivated influenza vaccine. The starting material was PBMCs from blood, obtained roughly 5 days after vaccination. The rearrangement joins TRBV28 to TRBJ2-7; possibly TRBD1 for D (5 bases). The chain's CDR3 is CAPLGQGYYEQYF. Here the CDR3 DNA reads TGTGCCCCCTTAGGGCAGGGATACTACGAGCAGTACTTC.